The 3 T cell receptor beta chains given below trace back to one sample, sequenced in a study of siplizumab effects on memory and regulatory T cells. Cells that made up the mixed lymphocyte reaction were cocultured at 37°C for 6 to 7 days. These TCRs are of unknown antigen specificity. The data were produced by immunoSEQ multiplex PCR, yet TCRdb's version contains in-frame clones alone and is incomplete. The table has 20,000 or so clones, about 40% seen once. Sequences were obtained from CFSE-low (dividing) CD4+ T cells sorted from an allogeneic mixed lymphocyte reaction. The receptors were gathered from a human donor in good health; the cells came from an allogeneic mixed lymphocyte reaction. Some clones in this sample may be carry-over from other donors' samples.

Comments on this clone: No conserved phenylalanine or tryptophan ends this CDR3, so it is likely a read error. The chain employs TRBV7-8 and TRBJ1-2; a weak D match, TRBD1 (5 bases). The V gene lost 3 bases and the J gene lost 8 bases, with 16 bases spanning the gap. The CDR3 loop spans 14 amino acids. Germline V CDR1 and CDR2: SGHVS, FQNEAQ. The CDR3: CASSFAGSSQGYTL. The CDR3 coding sequence is TGTGCCAGCAGCTTCGCAGGGAGCAGCCAAGGCTACACCCTC.

The rearrangement links TRBV19 to TRBJ2-2, with 10 bases fitting TRBD1. The germline V gene has CDR1 LNHDA and CDR2 SQIVND (reference sequence). The trim removed 4 bases at V and 5 bases at J, leaving 4 bases unmatched. The length of the CDR3 is 15 residues. This chain's CDR3 is CASSTGTGVTGELFF. CDR3 sequence (DNA): TGTGCCAGTAGTACCGGGACAGGGGTAACCGGGGAGCTGTTTTTT.

The V call is TRBV6-5, the J call TRBJ1-6, with D unclear. Germline V lookup: CDR1 MNHEY, CDR2 SVGAGI. This CDR3 contains 14 residues. Trimming removed 2 bases at V and 6 bases at J, with 8 bases between. The CDR3 sequence is CASSYLPANSPLHF. The CDR3 DNA reads TGTGCCAGCAGTTACCTCCCGGCTAATTCACCCCTCCACTTT.